Shown below are 8 T cell receptor beta chains from a single sample sequenced in a study of early T cells in non-severe SARS-CoV-2 infection. TCRdb used MiXCR to reprocess the 5' RACE reads, holding one entry per CDR3 protein. The sample contains some 70,000 distinct CDR3 sequences, under 9.5% of which appear only once. Sequencing was carried out using whole blood. The receptors originated from an adult who was a healthcare worker with PCR-confirmed SARS-CoV-2 infection or an uninfected control (not recorded which).

The chain has TRBV25-1 and TRBJ2-2; D tentatively fits TRBD1 or TRBD2 (5 bases each). V gave up 5 bases and J gave up 6 bases, with 7 bases separating them. This CDR3 region has 12 residues. Germline V gene data show CDR1 as MGHDK and CDR2 as SYGVNS. CDR3 sequence: CASSRGPGELFF. CDR3 in DNA: TGTGCCAGCAGTAGGGGACCCGGGGAGCTGTTTTTT.

V usage is TRBV24-1 and J usage is TRBJ2-1; 8 nucleotides match TRBD1. CDR3 size: 14 residues. Germline V gene lookup returns CDR1 KGHDR and CDR2 SFDVKD. The junction had 6 bases not matched to a gene; V was cut back by 3 bases and J by 9 bases. The DNA for the CDR3 is TGTGCCACCAGTGATCACAGGGGGGACAGTGAGCAGTTCTTC. It yields the protein CATSDHRGDSEQFF.

This rearrangement joins TRBV7-6 to TRBJ2-3; no reliable D call. V gave up 1 base and J gave up 2 bases, with 10 bases separating them. Germline CDR1 SGHVS, CDR2 FNYEAQ. The CDR3 totals 15 residues. The chain's CDR3 is CASSLGRPFTDTQYF. The CDR3 nucleotides read TGTGCCAGCAGCTTAGGCAGACCATTCACAGATACGCAGTATTTT.

This clonotype appeared many times. The CDR3 here is CASSGRLSSGNTIYF. As DNA, the CDR3 is TGTGCCAGCAGCGGACGACTGAGCTCTGGAAACACCATATATTTT. The rearrangement joins TRBV5-6 to TRBJ1-3; no definite D call. Germline CDR1 and CDR2: SGHDT and YYEEEE. The CDR3 is 15 residues long. The germline V and J ends were trimmed by 4 bases and 0 bases, with 11 bases remaining between them.

The table lists this clonotype with many counts. The J gene is TRBJ2-1, the V gene TRBV5-4; maybe TRBD1 (5 bases). The germline gives CDR1 SGHNT, CDR2 YYREEE (reference sequence). The length of the CDR3 is 13 residues. Trimming took 4 bases from V and 4 from J, leaving 9 bases between them. The CDR3, as DNA: TGTGCCAGCAGCCTCGACAGATACAATGAGCAGTTCTTC. It encodes CASSLDRYNEQFF.

This clonotype showed up just a few times. The V and J genes are TRBV6-2 or TRBV6-3 and TRBJ1-1; D is perhaps TRBD1 (5 bases). The germline V and J ends were trimmed by 2 bases and 4 bases, with 11 bases remaining between them. The CDR3 is 14 amino acids. Looked up from germline, CDR1 is MNHEY and CDR2 is SVGEGT. CDR3 loop: CASSYRGRGTEAFF. DNA for the CDR3: TGTGCCAGCAGTTACAGGGGCCGTGGCACTGAAGCTTTCTTT.

The chain employs TRBV9 and TRBJ2-3; the D gene could be TRBD1 or TRBD2 (5 bases each). This CDR3 comprises 15 residues. The V gene lost 0 bases and the J gene lost 1 base, with 9 bases spanning the gap. Per germline, CDR1 SGDLS and CDR2 YYNGEE. The CDR3 protein is CASSVEGTRTDTQYF. CDR3 DNA sequence: TGTGCCAGCAGCGTAGAGGGGACCCGCACAGATACGCAGTATTTT.

The sample holds many counts of this clonotype. The V and J genes are TRBV6-6 and TRBJ2-1; 13 nucleotides agree with TRBD2. The germline V gene has CDR1 MNHNY and CDR2 SVGAGI (reference sequence). J lost 0 bases, V lost 4 bases, and 3 bases had no gene match. The CDR3 is 17 amino acids. Written as DNA, the CDR3 is TGTGCCAGCAGTTCCGGGACTAGCGGGATCTCCTACAATGAGCAGTTCTTC. Translating it yields CASSSGTSGISYNEQFF.